The 10 T cell receptor beta chains below were found in one sample sequenced in a study of shared clonotypes between healthy human individuals. Clones were sequenced by immunoSEQ multiplex PCR, and TCRdb holds only the in-frame ones, with some missing. The sample gives under 2,000,000 clones, about 95% of which show up once; 0.9% to 1.5% is in the top ten. Terminally differentiated effector memory CD45RA+ cells were excluded by CCR7 positive selection of CD45RO-negative cells. Sequenced sample: naive CD8+ T cells sorted from blood. These receptors were obtained from a man aged 18-30 years in good health.

This chain links TRBV6-1 with TRBJ1-5; D is perhaps TRBD1 (6 bases). V shed 2 bases and J shed 0 bases, with 11 bases lying between them. The CDR3 has 16 residues. CDR1 MNHNS and CDR2 SASEGT come from the germline V gene. In DNA, the CDR3 is TGTGCCAGCAGTGAATGGGGACACGATAGCAATCAGCCCCAGCATTTT. This encodes CASSEWGHDSNQPQHF.

The chain carries TRBV11-3 and TRBJ1-1, with a weak D call TRBD1 (6 bases). Germline CDR1 SGHNT, CDR2 YENEEA. This CDR3 is 12 amino acids long. V was cut by 5 bases and J by 5 bases, with 9 bases left in between. The CDR3 coding sequence is TGTGCCAGCAGCCAGGGGTCAACTGAAGCTTTCTTT. The encoded protein is CASSQGSTEAFF. The variable domain in full, completed from reference TRBV11-3 and TRBJ1-1, reads EAGVVQSPRYKIIEKKQPVAFWCNPISGHNTLYWYLQNLGQGPELLIRYENEEAVDDSQLPKDRFSAERLKGVDSTLKIQPAELGDSAVYLCASSQGSTEAFFGQGTRLTVV.

The chain recombines TRBV11-2 with TRBJ2-1; 8 nucleotides agree with TRBD2. CDR1 is SGHAT and CDR2 is FQNNGV in the germline V gene. The CDR3 extends over 14 amino acids. V lost 5 bases and J lost 9; bases outside the gene matches: 9. Here the CDR3 reads CASSPREGQSEQFF. The CDR3 DNA follows: TGTGCCAGCAGCCCCCGGGAGGGCCAGAGTGAGCAGTTCTTC.

Remarks on this clone: At one boundary the junction diverges from the germline segment, which might be a read error. This chain connects TRBV29-1 to TRBJ1-2; 7 positions agree with TRBD1. Per the germline V gene, CDR1 is SQVTM and CDR2 is ANQGSEA. The CDR3 sequence is 20 residues long. The CDR3 nucleotides are TGCAGCGTTGAAGATCTTTTAAGGACAGGCACCGAGGTCACGTACTATGACTACACCTTC. This sequence encodes CSVEDLLRTGTEVTYYDYTF.

The CDR3: CASSERVGGDSNQPQHF. The CDR3 region has the DNA TGTGCCAGCAGTGAAAGGGTTGGCGGGGATAGCAATCAGCCCCAGCATTTT. This sequence joins TRBV2 and TRBJ1-5; D is unresolved. The ends were cut back, 2 bases at V and 0 bases at J, with 14 bases in the middle. The CDR3 length is 17 residues. CDR1 is SNHLY, CDR2 FYNNEI, per germline.

DNA of the CDR3: TGCGCCAGCAGCCCCACCGCGGGGACAGGGGGCGATGGGCAGTACTTC. This sequence encodes CASSPTAGTGGDGQYF. The J gene is TRBJ2-7, the V gene TRBV4-1; 12 nucleotides agree with TRBD1. Germline V gene lookup returns CDR1 MGHRA and CDR2 YSYEKL. V dropped 4 bases and J dropped 9; count of bases not matched to a gene: 13. The CDR3 runs 16 residues.

The chain combines TRBV6-5 with TRBJ2-7; D is ambiguous. CDR3 size: 13 residues. Germline CDR1 reads MNHEY; CDR2 reads SVGAGI. V lost 9 bases and J lost 1, with 13 bases in between. The CDR3 is CARYPMSSYEQYF. The CDR3 DNA sequence: TGTGCCAGATACCCTATGAGTTCCTACGAGCAGTACTTC.

The J gene is TRBJ2-1, the V gene TRBV6-5; D gene uncertain. Germline assignment: CDR1 MNHEY and CDR2 SVGAGI. Between the trimmed V and J ends, which lost 0 bases and 10 bases, there was a span of 13 bases. The CDR3 contains 14 residues. The CDR3 loop reads CASSYSTTLHEQFF. As DNA, the CDR3 is TGTGCCAGCAGTTACTCGACGACCCTCCACGAGCAGTTCTTC.

The genes are TRBV5-3 and TRBJ2-7; D uncertain. TRBV5-3 is an ORF, with its function uncertain. Trimming removed 2 bases from V and 3 bases from J, with 9 bases in between. CDR3 length equals 13 residues. The CDR3 reads CARSFSPGYEQYF. CDR3 DNA: TGTGCCAGAAGCTTCTCTCCCGGCTACGAGCAGTACTTC.

V and J are TRBV7-6 and TRBJ2-5; D is perhaps TRBD1 or TRBD2 (6 bases each). Trimming shortened V by 4 bases and J by 5 bases, and 14 bases separated the two germline ends. The CDR3 spans 14 residues. The germline V gene has CDR1 SGHVS and CDR2 FNYEAQ. The CDR3 sequence: CASSYRGPKETQYF. Here the CDR3 DNA reads TGTGCCAGCAGCTATCGGGGGCCGAAGGAGACCCAGTACTTC.